The 7 T cell receptor beta chains in this list originate from one sample, sequenced in a study of shared clonotypes between healthy human individuals. Sequenced by immunoSEQ multiplex PCR; TCRdb stores in-frame clones only, minus some. The sample consists of more than 150,000 clones, approximately 92% of them appearing once. What was sequenced was naive CD4+ T cells sorted from blood. The subset here: CD45RA+ positively selected. The source is a woman aged 25 to 39 in good health.

The V gene is TRBV2, the J gene TRBJ1-5; D is ambiguous. The length of the CDR3 is 13 residues. V lost 1 base to trimming and J lost 4 bases, with 5 bases between them. The V gene's germline CDR1 is SNHLY and CDR2 FYNNEI. For the CDR3, the DNA is TGTGCCAGCAGTGAAGAGTGGAATCAGCCCCAGCATTTT. This encodes CASSEEWNQPQHF. The full variable domain, in which reference TRBV2 and TRBJ1-5 provide the parts outside the CDR3, is EPEVTQTPSHQVTQMGQEVILRCVPISNHLYFYWYRQILGQKVEFLVSFYNNEISEKSEIFDDQFSVERPDGSNFTLKIRSTKLEDSAMYFCASSEEWNQPQHFGDGTRLSIL.

The chain joins TRBV18 to TRBJ1-5; 10 bases map to TRBD1. The germline V gene has CDR1 KGHSH and CDR2 LQKENI. The CDR3 consists of 15 residues. After removal of 2 bases from V and 2 bases from J, the junction contained 0 bases not matched to a gene. The CDR3 nucleotides read TGTGCCAGCTCACCAGGGACAGGGGGCAATCAGCCCCAGCATTTT. Translating gives CASSPGTGGNQPQHF.

V usage is TRBV28 and J usage is TRBJ1-1, with 7 bases identical to TRBD1. The CDR3 sequence is 13 residues long. Germline CDR1 reads MDHEN; CDR2 reads SYDVKM. V was clipped by 8 bases and J by 2 bases; unmatched bases: 5. CDR3 coding DNA: TGTGCCAGCCGGGACAGCTCTAACACTGAAGCTTTCTTT. Its protein product is CASRDSSNTEAFF.

CDR3 protein: CASSPYGGVLTF. CDR3 nucleotides: TGTGCCAGCTCACCCTACGGTGGCGTCCTGACTTTC. This chain links TRBV18 with TRBJ2-6, with D uncertain. Trimming took 3 bases from V and 12 from J, leaving 9 bases between them. Germline loops: CDR1 KGHSH, CDR2 LQKENI. This CDR3 region has 12 residues.

This clone was detected only once. The V and J genes are TRBV2 and TRBJ2-3; no clear D gene. The CDR3 has 13 amino acids. Germline-derived CDR1 and CDR2 are SNHLY and FYNNEI. The V end was cut by 4 bases, the J end by 2 bases, with 7 bases between. The CDR3 DNA is TGTGCCAGCAGTGGGGAAGTCACAGATACGCAGTATTTT. Amino acid sequence: CASSGEVTDTQYF.

The chain links TRBV29-1 to TRBJ1-1; no clear D. This CDR3 spans 12 amino acids. V lost 1 base and J 1 base, leaving 4 bases between the germline ends. The V gene's germline CDR1 is SQVTM and CDR2 ANQGSEA. CDR3 DNA sequence: TGCAGCGTTGAAGGGCGGAACACTGAAGCTTTCTTT. Translated: CSVEGRNTEAFF.

The chain has TRBV5-1 and TRBJ1-6; D not certain. This CDR3 is 13 amino acids long. The germline V gene encodes CDR1 SGHRS and CDR2 YFSETQ. The V end was cut by 0 bases, the J end by 11 bases, with 9 bases between. Here the CDR3 reads CASSLDGGPPLHF. The DNA of the CDR3 is TGCGCCAGCAGCTTGGACGGCGGACCACCCCTCCACTTT.